A single sample gave rise to the 17 T cell receptor beta chains below, sequenced in a study of blood T cell repertoires in COVID-19. Using immunoSEQ multiplex PCR, the repertoire was profiled, and TCRdb retains in-frame clones only, with some absent. The data show fewer than 250,000 clones, with approximately 87% seen just once and around 0.76% held by the top ten. Sequenced sample: peripheral blood. The receptors stem from a woman aged 65 to 85 with acute or convalescent COVID-19.

This clone was detected only a few times. The chain employs TRBV27 and TRBJ1-2; D is undetermined. The CDR3 consists of 15 residues. V was trimmed by 0 bases and J by 4 bases, leaving 12 bases between them. Germline values: CDR1 MNHEY, CDR2 SMNVEV (reference sequence). The DNA of the CDR3 is TGTGCCAGCAGTTTATCGAGGCCGGGAACCTATGGCTACACCTTC. Its translation is CASSLSRPGTYGYTF.

V usage is TRBV19 and J usage is TRBJ2-3, with D maybe TRBD2 (6 bases). Germline V gives CDR1 LNHDA, CDR2 SQIVND (reference sequence). The V and J ends lost 3 bases and 0 bases respectively, with 13 bases between them. The CDR3 spans 16 residues. The CDR3 protein is CASSISTSRSTDTQYF. CDR3 coding DNA: TGTGCCAGTAGTATCTCAACTAGCAGGAGCACAGATACGCAGTATTTT.

CDR3 loop: CASSVGQGHNYGYTF. The CDR3 coding sequence is TGTGCCAGCAGTGTGGGACAGGGGCACAACTATGGCTACACCTTC. The V call is TRBV2, the J call TRBJ1-2, with 10 positions matching TRBD1. CDR1 is SNHLY, CDR2 FYNNEI, per germline. The CDR3 runs to 15 residues. V was pared by 4 bases and J by 2 bases, with 4 bases of the junction left unmatched. Drawing the rest from reference TRBV2 and TRBJ1-2, the complete variable domain is EPEVTQTPSHQVTQMGQEVILRCVPISNHLYFYWYRQILGQKVEFLVSFYNNEISEKSEIFDDQFSVERPDGSNFTLKIRSTKLEDSAMYFCASSVGQGHNYGYTFGSGTRLTVV.

V is TRBV6-1 and J is TRBJ2-1; TRBD2 matches 7 bases. CDR3 length equals 16 residues. Germline lookup yields CDR1 MNHNS and CDR2 SASEGT. V shed 4 bases, J shed 9 bases, and the junction held 15 bases outside the gene matches. CDR3 in amino acids: CASSASFRGVEAEQFF. The CDR3 DNA reads as TGTGCCAGCAGTGCCTCTTTCCGGGGGGTTGAGGCTGAGCAGTTCTTC.

The chain couples TRBV6-2 or TRBV6-3 to TRBJ2-5; 8 bases map to TRBD1. The CDR3 sequence is 13 residues long. Trimming removed 6 bases from V and 5 bases from J; junction bases left unmatched: 5. Germline values: CDR1 MNHEY, CDR2 SVGEGT. CDR3 sequence: CASSWTGRETQYF. DNA for the CDR3: TGTGCCAGCAGCTGGACAGGGAGGGAGACCCAGTACTTC.

In the case of this clone: Additional DNA sequences in this sample encode the identical CDR3. The rearrangement joins TRBV12-3 or TRBV12-4 to TRBJ1-1; 7 bases are a match to TRBD1. V gave up 2 bases and J gave up 5 bases; unmatched junction bases: 2. This CDR3 spans 13 amino acids. DNA of the CDR3: TGTGCCAGCAGTTTATCAGGGGGGACTGAAGCTTTCTTT. Its protein is CASSLSGGTEAFF.

CDR3 residues: CASSFPGLENNEQFF. CDR3 nucleotides: TGTGCCAGCAGCTTCCCGGGACTAGAAAACAATGAGCAGTTCTTC. The chain has TRBV13 and TRBJ2-1; 8 bases are a match to TRBD2. Looked up from germline, CDR1 is PRHDT and CDR2 is FYEKMQ (reference sequence). J lost 5 bases, V lost 3 bases, and 6 bases had no gene match. This CDR3 is built from 15 residues.

V gene TRBV10-1 combines with J gene TRBJ1-1; D might be TRBD1 (6 bases). The germline V gene encodes CDR1 WNHNN and CDR2 SYGVQD (reference sequence). The CDR3 runs 13 residues. V dropped 0 bases and J dropped 11 bases, with 13 bases sitting between them. The CDR3 nucleotides read TGCGCCAGCAGTGAGTCCAACAGGGAGGGTGCTTTCTTT. Its protein is CASSESNREGAFF.

The genes are TRBV6-1 and TRBJ1-5; D unclear. Trimming stripped 3 bases from V and 4 bases from J, with 13 bases between. This CDR3 spans 15 amino acids. Germline CDR1 and CDR2: MNHNS and SASEGT. The CDR3 DNA reads TGTGCCAGCAGTGACGGGATCACCTCGAATCAGCCCCAGCATTTT. It specifies CASSDGITSNQPQHF.

This clone was counted once. J is TRBJ2-4 and V is TRBV4-2, with D possibly being TRBD2 (6 bases). CDR1 LGHNA and CDR2 YNFKEQ come from the germline V gene. The CDR3 totals 16 residues. V lost 0 bases and J 7 bases, leaving 16 bases between the germline ends. This CDR3 is CASSQDRTVGGNIQYF. CDR3 sequence (DNA): TGTGCCAGCAGCCAAGATCGGACGGTTGGGGGGAACATTCAGTACTTC.

This clone has just one count. The J gene is TRBJ1-6, the V gene TRBV28, with D possibly TRBD1 on 6 matching bases. CDR3 length equals 12 residues. The V end was cut by 3 bases, the J end by 9 bases, with 6 bases between. CDR1 and CDR2 (germline): MDHEN, SYDVKM. The CDR3 reads CASSFRGSPLHF. Here the CDR3 DNA reads TGTGCCAGCAGTTTCAGGGGTTCACCCCTCCACTTT.

This chain joins TRBV20-1 and TRBJ1-3; possibly TRBD1 for D (5 bases). The CDR3 length is 15 residues. Germline values: CDR1 DFQATT, CDR2 SNEGSKA (reference sequence). The V and J ends lost 3 bases and 2 bases respectively, with 14 bases between them. The chain's CDR3 is CSASTGSVAGNTIYF. CDR3 nucleotide sequence: TGCAGTGCTAGTACAGGCTCAGTGGCTGGAAACACCATATATTTT.

The chain couples TRBV28 to TRBJ1-5, with D perhaps TRBD1 (5 bases). CDR3 size: 16 residues. Trimming cost V 6 bases and J 0 bases, with 15 bases left between them. Germline loops: CDR1 MDHEN, CDR2 SYDVKM. Here the CDR3 reads CASRVPTGNSNQPQHF. The CDR3 DNA sequence: TGTGCCAGCAGAGTCCCTACAGGAAATAGCAATCAGCCCCAGCATTTT. The variable domain in full, completed from reference TRBV28 and TRBJ1-5, reads DVKVTQSSRYLVKRTGEKVFLECVQDMDHENMFWYRQDPGLGLRLIYFSYDVKMKEKGDIPEGYSVSREKKERFSLILESASTNQTSMYLCASRVPTGNSNQPQHFGDGTRLSIL.

The rearrangement joins TRBV6-5 to TRBJ2-5; 8 positions match TRBD1. V shed 6 bases, J shed 5 bases, and the junction held 11 bases outside the gene matches. This CDR3 contains 15 residues. Germline V gene lookup returns CDR1 MNHEY and CDR2 SVGAGI. This CDR3 is CASSPDRGSSETQYF. DNA of the CDR3: TGTGCCAGCAGCCCCGACAGGGGATCGTCGGAGACCCAGTACTTC.

This clone was observed a few times. The chain has TRBV4-2 and TRBJ1-5; D is unresolved. V was trimmed by 0 bases and J by 4 bases, leaving 10 bases between them. Germline assignment: CDR1 LGHNA and CDR2 YNFKEQ. The CDR3 is 15 amino acids. Here the CDR3 reads CASSQDAATNQPQHF. The CDR3 DNA is TGTGCCAGCAGCCAAGATGCGGCCACTAATCAGCCCCAGCATTTT.

This clone was detected once. This chain connects TRBV29-1 to TRBJ1-1; no reliable D call. The CDR3 runs 12 residues. The V end lost 0 bases, the J end lost 4 bases, and 6 bases lay between the germline ends. Looked up from germline, CDR1 is SQVTM and CDR2 is ANQGSEA. The CDR3 spells CSVEDSPTEAFF. The CDR3 DNA reads as TGCAGCGTTGAAGACTCCCCCACTGAAGCTTTCTTT.

The gene calls are TRBV27 and TRBJ2-5; TRBD2 aligns across 7 bases. CDR3 length equals 15 residues. With V trimmed by 4 bases and J by 2 bases, 7 bases remained unmatched. CDR1 is MNHEY and CDR2 is SMNVEV in the germline V gene (reference sequence). The CDR3 nucleotides read TGTGCCAGCAGTTCACGGCGGGAGCGGCAAGAGACCCAGTACTTC. Its translation: CASSSRRERQETQYF.